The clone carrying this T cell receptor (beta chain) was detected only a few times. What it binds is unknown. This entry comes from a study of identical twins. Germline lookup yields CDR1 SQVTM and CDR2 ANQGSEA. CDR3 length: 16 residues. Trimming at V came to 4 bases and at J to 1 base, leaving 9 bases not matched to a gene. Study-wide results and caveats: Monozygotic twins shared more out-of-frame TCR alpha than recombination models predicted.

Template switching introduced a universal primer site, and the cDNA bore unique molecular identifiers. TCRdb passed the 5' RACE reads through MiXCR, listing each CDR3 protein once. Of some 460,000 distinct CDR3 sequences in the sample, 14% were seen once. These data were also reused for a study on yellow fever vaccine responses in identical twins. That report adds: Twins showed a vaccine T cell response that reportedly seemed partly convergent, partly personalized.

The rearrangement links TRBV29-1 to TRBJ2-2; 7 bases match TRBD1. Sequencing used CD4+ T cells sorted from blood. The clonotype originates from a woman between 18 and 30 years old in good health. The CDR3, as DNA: TGCAGCGTTGGGGGCTTGAGGACAGGGAACACCGGGGAGCTGTTTTTT. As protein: CSVGGLRTGNTGELFF.